A single sample is the source of the 14 T cell receptor beta chains below, sequenced in a study of beta chain features in type 1 diabetes. Expressed TCRB transcripts were sequenced after all isolated RNA was converted to cDNA. Only in-frame clones appear in the TCRdb table, and some are missing; sequencing was by immunoSEQ multiplex PCR. The table has 150,000 to 200,000 clones, approximately 9.1% seen once. Their recognized antigens are unknown. Findings of the study overall: Shortening of TCRB CDR3s, moderate but significant, appeared in all four CD4+ subsets of Type 1 diabetes patients.

The specimen was central memory CD4+ T cells from blood. These receptors all stem from a woman younger than 45 with type 1 diabetes.

The sample holds a few counts of this clone. The gene calls are TRBV30 and TRBJ1-4, with TRBD1 matching 8 bases. Germline V CDR1 and CDR2: GTSNPN, SVGIG (reference sequence). The length of the CDR3 is 14 residues. V lost 2 bases, J lost 7 bases, and 6 bases stayed unmatched. The DNA for the CDR3 is TGTGCCTGGAGTCCCGGGACAGGATTTGAAAAACTGTTTTTT. This codes for CAWSPGTGFEKLFF.

Only a few counts were recorded for this clone. CDR3: CAWGGQGLNTEAFF. The CDR3 DNA is TGTGCCTGGGGGGGACAGGGGCTGAACACTGAAGCTTTCTTT. The J gene is TRBJ1-1, the V gene TRBV30, with 10 bases matching TRBD1. V lost 5 bases and J lost 0; bases outside the gene matches: 3. Germline V CDR1 and CDR2: GTSNPN, SVGIG (reference sequence). The CDR3 length is 14 residues.

There are a few counts of this clone. The rearrangement links TRBV28 to TRBJ1-2; perhaps TRBD1 as D (6 bases). The CDR3 loop spans 14 amino acids. The V and J ends lost 5 bases and 4 bases respectively, with 14 bases between them. Germline CDR1 is MDHEN and CDR2 is SYDVKM. The CDR3 sequence: CASSPPGDTYGYTF. CDR3 DNA: TGTGCCAGCAGTCCCCCCGGGGACACCTATGGCTACACCTTC.

The gene calls are TRBV19 and TRBJ2-1, with 12 bases aligning to TRBD2. Trimming at V came to 3 bases and at J to 8 bases, leaving 11 bases not matched to a gene. The CDR3 sequence is 17 residues long. Looked up from germline, CDR1 is LNHDA and CDR2 is SQIVND (reference sequence). The CDR3 loop reads CASSMRASGRGFDEQFF. The CDR3 DNA sequence: TGTGCCAGTAGTATGAGGGCTAGCGGGAGGGGTTTCGATGAGCAGTTCTTC.

This clone was recorded at least ten times. The chain is built from TRBV27 and TRBJ2-3; TRBD2 agrees at 10 bases. This CDR3 is built from 15 residues. The trim removed 5 bases at V and 3 bases at J, leaving 5 bases unmatched. Per germline, CDR1 MNHEY and CDR2 SMNVEV (reference sequence). This chain's CDR3 is CASSHSSGSTDTQYF. For the CDR3, the DNA is TGTGCCAGCAGTCATTCTAGCGGGAGTACAGATACGCAGTATTTT.

A few counts support this clone. The V and J genes are TRBV19 and TRBJ1-1, with TRBD1 as a possible D gene (6 bases). The germline gives CDR1 LNHDA, CDR2 SQIVND (reference sequence). V lost 5 bases and J lost 1, with 17 bases in between. CDR3 size: 16 residues. The CDR3 DNA reads TGTGCCAGTAGTCCCTACACAGGGAGTGGGAACACTGAAGCTTTCTTT. This translates into CASSPYTGSGNTEAFF.

The rearrangement joins TRBV28 to TRBJ2-7, with unresolved D. Germline V gene lookup returns CDR1 MDHEN and CDR2 SYDVKM. V was clipped by 5 bases and J by 4 bases, with 6 bases between them. The CDR3 loop spans 11 amino acids. For the CDR3, the DNA is TGTGCCAGCAGTCCTAAATACGAGCAGTACTTC. Amino acid sequence: CASSPKYEQYF.

This clone was seen more than once but under ten times. V is TRBV2 and J is TRBJ2-4; D unresolved. Between the trimmed V and J ends, which lost 4 bases and 10 bases, there was a span of 8 bases. This CDR3 comprises 11 residues. CDR1 is SNHLY and CDR2 is FYNNEI in the germline V gene. In DNA, the CDR3 is TGTGCCAGCAGTGGCTCAGATATTCAGTACTTC. Amino acid sequence: CASSGSDIQYF.

This clone was detected a few times. The rearrangement uses TRBV7-2 and TRBJ2-3, with 12 bases aligning to TRBD2. The CDR3 length is 16 residues. V shed 0 bases and J 5 bases; nucleotides not matched to a gene: 3. Germline V lookup: CDR1 SGHTA, CDR2 FQGNSA. DNA for the CDR3: TGTGCCAGCAGCTTAGCGCAGGGACTAGCGGGAGATACGCAGTATTTT. Translating it yields CASSLAQGLAGDTQYF. Together with reference TRBV7-2 and TRBJ2-3, the CDR3 gives the full variable domain: GAGVSQSPSNKVTEKGKDVELRCDPISGHTALYWYRQSLGQGLEFLIYFQGNSAPDKSGLPSDRFSAERTGGSVSTLTIQRTQQEDSAVYLCASSLAQGLAGDTQYFGPGTRLTVL.

A few counts support this clone. The gene calls are TRBV28 and TRBJ1-3, with a weak D call TRBD1 (6 bases). The V and J ends lost 5 bases and 2 bases respectively, with 13 bases between them. The germline CDR1 and CDR2 sequences are MDHEN and SYDVKM. This CDR3 has 15 amino acids. The CDR3 here is CASSGAGTTGNTIYF. DNA of the CDR3: TGTGCCAGCAGTGGGGCCGGGACAACTGGAAACACCATATATTTT.

In this sample, this clone turned up a few times. The CDR3 here is CSARTDLEAFF. The CDR3 nucleotides read TGCAGCGCTAGGACAGACCTTGAAGCTTTCTTT. J is TRBJ1-1 and V is TRBV29-1, with D possibly TRBD1 on 6 matching bases. Germline lookup yields CDR1 SQVTM and CDR2 ANQGSEA. V was clipped by 7 bases and J by 7 bases, with 13 bases between them. This CDR3 is built from 11 residues.

The sample holds a few counts of this clone. V usage is TRBV27 and J usage is TRBJ2-3; D is unclear. V shed 6 bases and J shed 6 bases, with 7 bases lying between them. Germline CDR1 reads MNHEY; CDR2 reads SMNVEV (reference sequence). This CDR3 region has 11 residues. The CDR3 DNA sequence: TGTGCCAGCAGCCGGTGGGATACGCAGTATTTT. Protein sequence: CASSRWDTQYF.

The chain recombines TRBV5-1 with TRBJ2-3; D is unclear. Per the germline V gene, CDR1 is SGHRS and CDR2 is YFSETQ. V gave up 4 bases and J gave up 0 bases, with 9 bases separating them. CDR3 length equals 14 residues. The CDR3 sequence: CASSPLTSTDTQYF. CDR3 DNA sequence: TGCGCCAGCAGCCCACTAACTAGCACAGATACGCAGTATTTT. Supplemented by reference TRBV5-1 and TRBJ2-3, the full variable domain reads KAGVTQTPRYLIKTRGQQVTLSCSPISGHRSVSWYQQTPGQGLQFLFEYFSETQRNKGNFPGRFSGRQFSNSRSEMNVSTLELGDSALYLCASSPLTSTDTQYFGPGTRLTVL.

This clone turned up a few times. The rearrangement uses TRBV21-1 and TRBJ2-5; TRBD1 is the table's D call and was not checked against the DNA. TRBV21-1 is a listed pseudogene. This CDR3 region has 16 residues. CDR3 nucleotide sequence: TGTGCCAGCAGCGAGGTGTGGGACAGACCACAGTGGGCCCAGTACTTC. Its translation: CASSEVWDRPQWAQYF.